This TCR beta chain was captured by sequencing in a study of cytomegalovirus exposure and HLA in healthy donors. Regarding the study as a whole: Looking again later, the authors saw that most CMV-associated TCR beta chains seemed HLA-restricted. A further, later analysis showed that HLA-associated TCR beta chains (compared with equally common others) were more clonally expanded. TCR association rates varied by HLA locus in a later analysis, with DRB1 highest and HLA-C lowest.

V was clipped by 1 base and J by 0 bases, with 9 bases between them. The germline V gene encodes CDR1 SGHVS and CDR2 FQNEAQ. The CDR3 is made up of 15 amino acids. PCR used 60 Vbeta primers and 13 Jbeta primers. Generated by immunoSEQ multiplex PCR, the TCRdb table keeps only in-frame clones and is missing some. The sample yields 200,000 or so clones, roughly 74% seen once. Note on this clone: Its antigen is unidentified.

The chain joins TRBV7-8 to TRBJ1-1; D remains ambiguous. This clonotype originated in a woman aged 30 to 39 in good health and CMV-seropositive. Specimen: PBMCs. CDR3 loop: CASSLVGRLNTEAFF. In DNA, the CDR3 is TGTGCCAGCAGCTTAGTTGGCAGATTGAACACTGAAGCTTTCTTT.